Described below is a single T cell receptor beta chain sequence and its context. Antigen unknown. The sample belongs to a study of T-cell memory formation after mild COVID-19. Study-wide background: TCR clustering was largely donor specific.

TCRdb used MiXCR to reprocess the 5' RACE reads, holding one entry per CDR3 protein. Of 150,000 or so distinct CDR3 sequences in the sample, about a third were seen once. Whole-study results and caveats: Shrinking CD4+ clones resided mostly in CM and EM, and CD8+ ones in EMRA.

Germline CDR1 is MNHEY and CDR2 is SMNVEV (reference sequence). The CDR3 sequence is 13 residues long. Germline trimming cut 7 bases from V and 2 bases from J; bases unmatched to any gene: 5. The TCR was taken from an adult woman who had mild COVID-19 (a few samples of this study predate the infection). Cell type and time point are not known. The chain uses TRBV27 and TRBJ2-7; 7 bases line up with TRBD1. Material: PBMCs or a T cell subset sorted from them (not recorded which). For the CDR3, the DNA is TGTGCCAGCACAGGGGGTTCGGCCTACGAGCAGTACTTC. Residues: CASTGGSAYEQYF.